This T cell receptor beta chain was found in a study of T cells in Graves' hyperthyroidism and ophthalmopathy (dated by TCRdb to about 2019). For the study in its entirety: Peripheral blood was sampled at the time of initial diagnosis, prior to any treatment. Prospective prediction of ophthalmopathy was tested in an independent validation cohort of some 19 hyperthyroidism patients and 15 to 17 patients who later progressed to ophthalmopathy. After sampling, hyperthyroidism patients received methimazole starting at 30 mg daily, and ophthalmopathy patients received high-dose intravenous methylprednisolone. The roughly 90 discovery patients were divided at random into training and test sets in a 7:3 ratio. To identify distinguishing TCR V-J signatures, a discovery cohort of 100 patients was used, comprising some 43 with Graves' ophthalmopathy and around 60 with stable Graves' hyperthyroidism. TCR Vbeta CDR3 sequencing of 135 peripheral blood samples (over 40 ophthalmopathy, under 80 hyperthyroidism and some 17 progressor patients) is reported in the paper. The study also compared thyroid tissue and blood T-cell repertoires from about six Graves' hyperthyroidism patients. General study outcomes and caveats: No statistical method was used to set the sample size in advance, and investigators knew the group allocation. Most expanded thyroid clonotypes (frequency above 0.001) were also detected in blood, suggesting blood repertoires may reflect thyroid immune responses. A model built on a 13 V-J signature distinguished ophthalmopathy from stable hyperthyroidism, reaching 87.88% sensitivity and around 81% specificity in cross-validation and 80%/75% in testing. In validation, the model predicted progression to ophthalmopathy a median of 6.5 months before onset, with over 60% sensitivity and about 75% specificity.

Ophthalmopathy patients had moderately to severely active disease, Clinical Activity Score of at least 3, NOSPECS grade of at least 4, and duration under 3 months. Exclusion was applied to patients with uncontrolled infections, other autoimmune diseases, pregnancy or lactation. Diagnoses were established on the basis of clinical symptoms, serum thyroxine and TRAb, thyroid ultrasound, and orbital computed tomography. PBMCs were separated from under 12 ml of fresh peripheral blood using Ficoll-Paque density gradient centrifugation. Total RNA was extracted with Trizol reagent, and quality was checked on an Agilent 2100 Bioanalyzer. This clonotype was seen repeatedly, ten times or more. Which antigen it targets is not known. No quality values exist for individual bases; no much larger clone is one base distant. Taken from the germline V gene (reference sequence), the CDR1 and CDR2 loops are DFQATT and SNEGSKA. A distance of 12 bases separates the germline ends of V and J, which lose 3 bases and 4 bases respectively. From the cysteine up to the phenylalanine, the CDR3 has a length of 13 residues. Of the read, only the CDR3 DNA is kept; its 39 bases are in frame from base 1.

The TCR beta CDR3 regions were amplified from RNA transcripts. A first-round RT-PCR of the TCR CDR3 used the HTBI primer set with the Qiagen OneStep RT-PCR kit. Libraries were constructed in a second round of multiplex PCR, after which size selection and purification were performed. Paired-end sequencing of the libraries was performed with 100 bp reads on an Illumina HiSeq2000. Under the source paper's analysis protocol: SOAPnuke was used to process the raw data, throwing out any read that contained adapters or uncalled bases, had a mean Phred below 15, or lacked an exact constant-primer or identifier match. COPE v1.2.5 was used to merge high-quality paired reads, and clonotypes were defined as unique nucleotide sequences. Clonotypes were aligned to IMGT TRBV, TRBD and TRBJ reference segments using MiTCR v1.1. Analysis was restricted to V-J combinations with a frequency above 0.0001, which covered over 98% of repertoires. The TCS score was defined as F50 (clonal expansion) divided by E x V (chaos), with BLOSUM62-based TCRdist calculated between CDR3 peptides within each V-J. Welch's t-statistics and random forest reduced several hundred V-J features to 13, which were used in a naive Bayes classifier (R e1071). Using fastp trimming at Q25 and MiXCR clonotype assembly, TCRdb reanalyzed the public sequencing data and kept in-frame beta chains. One record per CDR3 amino acid sequence lists the most common genes and DNA. For this entry, the V and J calls and clone size follow TCRdb and not the study's own pipeline. The sample includes about 480,000 distinct CDR3 sequences, with approximately 25% observed a single time. 11% of the sample is in the top ten clones.

Sample: blood. The V and J segments used are TRBV20-1 and TRBJ2-5, with TRBD2 as a weak D call on 5 bases. This sequence originates from a woman in her thirties with Graves' ophthalmopathy. The DNA reads TGCAGTGCTAGCGAGGGCCCTCGAGAGACCCAGTACTTC. Its protein product is CSASEGPRETQYF.